Following are 31 T cell receptor beta chains from one sample sequenced in a study of blood T cell repertoires in COVID-19. TCRdb's table, derived via immunoSEQ multiplex PCR, lists solely in-frame clones and lacks some. The table records roughly 120,000 clones, less than 95% of them present only once. The source material was peripheral blood. These receptors were taken from a human donor with active COVID-19. The donor label of this sample is uncertain.

V gene TRBV11-3 combines with J gene TRBJ2-3; TRBD1 matches 7 bases. The germline V gene encodes CDR1 SGHNT and CDR2 YENEEA. CDR3 length: 15 amino acids. The V and J ends lost 4 bases and 2 bases, in that order; junction bases with no gene match: 6. The CDR3 loop is CASSSPTGNTDTQYF. CDR3 coding DNA: TGTGCCAGCAGCTCGCCGACAGGGAACACAGATACGCAGTATTTT.

The V and J genes are TRBV2 and TRBJ2-5; 12 nucleotides agree with TRBD2. This CDR3 has 15 residues. Germline V gene data show CDR1 as SNHLY and CDR2 as FYNNEI. Trimming cost V 6 bases and J 2 bases; bases outside gene matches: 4. The CDR3 DNA sequence: TGTGCCAGCAGGGGGACTAGCGGGCCACAAGAGACCCAGTACTTC. Residues: CASRGTSGPQETQYF.

This clone came up once. The V call is TRBV3-1 (or the pseudogene TRBV3-2), the J call TRBJ2-1; D might be TRBD2 (6 bases). Germline V gene data show CDR1 as LGHDT and CDR2 as YNNKEL (reference sequence). V gave up 1 base and J gave up 9 bases, with 16 bases separating them. This CDR3 is 15 amino acids long. The DNA for the CDR3 is TGTGCCAGCAGCCAAGTCTGGCTAGCGAGGGGTGAGCAGTTCTTC. Protein sequence: CASSQVWLARGEQFF.

The gene calls are TRBV11-3 and TRBJ2-1; 14 nucleotides line up with TRBD2. The germline CDR1 and CDR2 sequences are SGHNT and YENEEA. V shed 4 bases and J 6 bases; nucleotides not matched to a gene: 2. CDR3 length: 15 amino acids. CDR3 nucleotides: TGTGCCAGCAGCTGGACTAGCGGGGGGTTCAATGAGCAGTTCTTC. This translates into CASSWTSGGFNEQFF. Supplemented by reference TRBV11-3 and TRBJ2-1, the full variable domain reads EAGVVQSPRYKIIEKKQPVAFWCNPISGHNTLYWYLQNLGQGPELLIRYENEEAVDDSQLPKDRFSAERLKGVDSTLKIQPAELGDSAVYLCASSWTSGGFNEQFFGPGTRLTVL.

The chain carries TRBV4-3 and TRBJ2-5; 12 bases fit TRBD2. Germline V gene data show CDR1 as LGHNA and CDR2 as YSLEER. The ends lost 0 bases at V and 4 bases at J; junction bases unmatched: 3. The CDR3 length is 16 residues. For the CDR3, the DNA is TGCGCCAGCAGCCAAGAACCTAGCGGGGGGGGAGAGACCCAGTACTTC. Translating it yields CASSQEPSGGGETQYF.

The chain combines TRBV5-1 with TRBJ2-2; 9 bases map to TRBD2. The CDR3 has 15 residues. Per germline, CDR1 SGHRS and CDR2 YFSETQ. The junction had 11 bases not matched to a gene; V was cut back by 7 bases and J by 7 bases. The CDR3 loop reads CASFGSGGPGGELFF. CDR3 sequence (DNA): TGCGCCAGCTTTGGTAGCGGGGGACCCGGCGGGGAGCTGTTTTTT.

This chain connects TRBV12-5 to TRBJ1-1; TRBD1 matches 9 bases. Germline-derived CDR1 and CDR2 are LGHNT and FRNRAP. The CDR3 runs to 14 residues. V shed 6 bases, J shed 4 bases, and the junction held 6 bases outside the gene matches. Written as DNA, the CDR3 is TGTGCTAGTGGCTTACACAGGGGGCTCACTGAAGCTTTCTTT. Residues: CASGLHRGLTEAFF.

The chain couples TRBV30 to TRBJ1-2; maybe TRBD1 (5 bases). V was cut by 5 bases and J by 0 bases, with 7 bases left in between. Germline V lookup: CDR1 GTSNPN, CDR2 SVGIG (reference sequence). The CDR3 contains 12 residues. The CDR3 loop reads CAWDSTNYGYTF. For the CDR3, the DNA is TGTGCCTGGGACAGTACTAACTATGGCTACACCTTC. The entire variable domain, with the rest obtained from reference TRBV30 and TRBJ1-2, is as follows: SQTIHQWPATLVQPVGSPLSLECTVEGTSNPNLYWYRQAAGRGLQLLFYSVGIGQISSEVPQNLSASRPQDRQFILSSKKLLLSDSGFYLCAWDSTNYGYTFGSGTRLTVV.

CDR3 DNA sequence: TGTGCCTGGAGGAGACAGGCCAGCTCCTATAATTCACCCCTCCACTTT. This encodes CAWRRQASSYNSPLHF. The chain is built from TRBV30 and TRBJ1-6, with TRBD1 as a possible D gene (6 bases). Trimming took 3 bases from V and 0 from J, leaving 12 bases between them. From germline, CDR1 is GTSNPN and CDR2 SVGIG (reference sequence). The length of the CDR3 is 16 residues.

The chain uses TRBV6-5 and TRBJ1-5; D possibly corresponds to TRBD1 (6 bases). Germline values: CDR1 MNHEY, CDR2 SVGAGI. V was clipped by 2 bases and J by 4 bases, with 12 bases between them. This CDR3 has 15 residues. The CDR3 is CASSYQQGKNQPQHF. DNA for the CDR3: TGTGCCAGCAGTTACCAGCAGGGGAAAAATCAGCCCCAGCATTTT.

This clone was seen a handful of times. The chain uses TRBV29-1 and TRBJ2-7; TRBD1 matches 9 bases. CDR1 SQVTM and CDR2 ANQGSEA come from the germline V gene. The CDR3 totals 16 residues. Unmatched junction bases numbered 9, after V lost 3 bases and J lost 0 bases. The CDR3 protein is CSVEGPGTGTSYEQYF. As DNA, the CDR3 is TGCAGCGTTGAGGGTCCCGGGACAGGGACCTCCTACGAGCAGTACTTC.

The J gene is TRBJ2-5, the V gene TRBV6-6; 8 bases are a match to TRBD2. V was pared by 5 bases and J by 5 bases, with 7 bases of the junction left unmatched. The CDR3 totals 14 residues. Germline CDR1 is MNHNY and CDR2 is SVGAGI (reference sequence). The CDR3 DNA sequence: TGTGCCAGCAGTGCCGGGACTAGGGATGAGACCCAGTACTTC. Protein product: CASSAGTRDETQYF.

The chain is built from TRBV7-8 and TRBJ2-4; the D gene is possibly TRBD2 (5 bases). This CDR3 spans 16 amino acids. The germline V and J ends were trimmed by 1 base and 0 bases, with 10 bases remaining between them. Germline CDR1 and CDR2: SGHVS and FQNEAQ. CDR3 residues: CASSLGVSGAKNIQYF. CDR3 DNA sequence: TGTGCCAGCAGCTTAGGGGTCAGCGGAGCCAAAAACATTCAGTACTTC.

This chain joins TRBV5-1 and TRBJ2-1; 12 positions agree with TRBD2. CDR3 length: 14 residues. V was clipped by 4 bases and J by 7 bases; unmatched bases: 3. Germline values: CDR1 SGHRS, CDR2 YFSETQ. The CDR3 coding sequence is TGCGCCAGCAGCGAGACTAGCGGGGGTAATGAGCAGTTCTTC. Translated, it gives CASSETSGGNEQFF. Filled out from reference TRBV5-1 and TRBJ2-1, the complete variable domain reads KAGVTQTPRYLIKTRGQQVTLSCSPISGHRSVSWYQQTPGQGLQFLFEYFSETQRNKGNFPGRFSGRQFSNSRSEMNVSTLELGDSALYLCASSETSGGNEQFFGPGTRLTVL.

CDR3 protein: CASRGTMNTEAFF. CDR3 nucleotides: TGCGCCAGCAGAGGGACAATGAACACTGAAGCTTTCTTT. This chain links TRBV5-1 with TRBJ1-1; D may be TRBD1 (6 bases). This CDR3 region has 13 residues. Germline V gene data show CDR1 as SGHRS and CDR2 as YFSETQ. The V and J ends lost 5 bases and 0 bases respectively, with 8 bases between them.

The chain joins TRBV7-2 to TRBJ1-2; 8 positions agree with TRBD1. The CDR3 length is 16 residues. Germline assignment: CDR1 SGHTA and CDR2 FQGNSA. V shed 5 bases, J shed 3 bases, and the junction held 11 bases outside the gene matches. CDR3 sequence (DNA): TGTGCCAGCAGCGACAGCAGGGGGCCACGGGACTATGGCTACACCTTC. Protein product: CASSDSRGPRDYGYTF.

The rearrangement joins TRBV4-3 to TRBJ1-1; TRBD1 might be the D (6 bases). Germline CDR1 LGHNA, CDR2 YSLEER. V was trimmed by 2 bases and J by 2 bases, leaving 12 bases between them. The length of the CDR3 is 15 residues. The CDR3 DNA follows: TGCGCCAGCAGCCAACGAGGACAGAAAAACACTGAAGCTTTCTTT. It is translated as CASSQRGQKNTEAFF.

The chain combines TRBV2 with TRBJ2-3; D perhaps matches TRBD2 (5 bases). Germline CDR1 SNHLY, CDR2 FYNNEI. CDR3 length: 12 amino acids. Trimming removed 8 bases from V and 6 bases from J, with 12 bases in between. The CDR3 is CASSPSLDTQYF. In DNA form, the CDR3 reads TGTGCCAGCTCCCCTAGCTTGGATACGCAGTATTTT.

The J gene is TRBJ2-1, the V gene TRBV2; perhaps TRBD1 as D (5 bases). Germline V gene data show CDR1 as SNHLY and CDR2 as FYNNEI. The V end lost 2 bases, the J end lost 6 bases, and 8 bases lay between the germline ends. The CDR3 runs 13 residues. The CDR3 DNA reads as TGTGCCAGCAGTGAATGGGGCCGCAATGAGCAGTTCTTC. Encoded protein: CASSEWGRNEQFF.

The V gene is TRBV7-2, the J gene TRBJ1-1; D uncertain. The CDR3 has 14 residues. V was clipped by 4 bases and J by 4 bases, with 13 bases between them. CDR1 is SGHTA, CDR2 FQGNSA, per germline. CDR3 DNA: TGTGCCAGCAGCTACCAAGGTTGGGCCACTGAAGCTTTCTTT. Translated: CASSYQGWATEAFF.

This clone was counted only a few times. The genes are TRBV6-6 and TRBJ1-2, with D uncertain. The CDR3 loop spans 16 amino acids. V was trimmed by 5 bases and J by 0 bases, leaving 16 bases between them. Germline V gene data show CDR1 as MNHNY and CDR2 as SVGAGI (reference sequence). CDR3 nucleotides: TGTGCCAGCAGTCTTCTATTAGCGGAAGCTAACTATGGCTACACCTTC. Residues: CASSLLLAEANYGYTF.

The gene calls are TRBV4-3 and TRBJ2-3; 7 bases align to TRBD2. Germline lookup yields CDR1 LGHNA and CDR2 YSLEER. The V and J ends lost 0 bases and 5 bases, in that order; junction bases with no gene match: 11. The CDR3 contains 17 residues. The CDR3 spells CASSQDLTSVRIDTQYF. CDR3 bases: TGCGCCAGCAGCCAAGATCTTACTAGCGTCCGGATAGATACGCAGTATTTT.

The genes are TRBV19 and TRBJ2-1, with D hard to call. V was trimmed by 0 bases and J by 5 bases, leaving 5 bases between them. Germline V lookup: CDR1 LNHDA, CDR2 SQIVND (reference sequence). The CDR3 is made up of 13 amino acids. The CDR3 sequence is CASSIDRNNEQFF. CDR3 nucleotides: TGTGCCAGTAGTATAGACAGGAACAATGAGCAGTTCTTC.

This chain uses TRBV4-3 with TRBJ1-2; D not resolved. Germline V gene lookup returns CDR1 LGHNA and CDR2 YSLEER. The V gene lost 0 bases and the J gene lost 0 bases, with 11 bases spanning the gap. The CDR3 spans 16 residues. CDR3 coding DNA: TGCGCCAGCAGCCAAGAGACGGGGAGAGCTAACTATGGCTACACCTTC. Its protein is CASSQETGRANYGYTF.

The CDR3 reads CASSQRDFANTGELFF. DNA for the CDR3: TGTGCCAGCAGCCAAAGGGACTTCGCGAACACCGGGGAGCTGTTTTTT. The V gene is TRBV3-1 (or the pseudogene TRBV3-2), the J gene TRBJ2-2; maybe TRBD2 (6 bases). V lost 2 bases, J lost 0 bases, and 10 bases lay in between. The CDR3 has 16 residues. The germline V gene encodes CDR1 LGHDT and CDR2 YNNKEL (reference sequence).

J is TRBJ1-6 and V is TRBV20-1; D may be TRBD1 (5 bases). V lost 3 bases to trimming and J lost 7 bases, with 10 bases between them. Germline lookup yields CDR1 DFQATT and CDR2 SNEGSKA (reference sequence). The CDR3 sequence is 13 residues long. CDR3 sequence (DNA): TGCAGTGCTAGTCAGGGCGTGAATTCACCCCTCCACTTT. Translated, it gives CSASQGVNSPLHF.

This clone was seen only once. At one end, the junction sequence differs from germline, possibly due to a read error. The chain's CDR3 is CASGQGQHF. Written as DNA, the CDR3 is TGTGCCTCAGGACAGGGACAACACTTC. The chain is built from TRBV30 and TRBJ1-2, with 8 bases matching TRBD1. The CDR3 has 9 residues. CDR1 and CDR2 from the germline V gene are GTSNPN and SVGIG (reference sequence).

The chain combines TRBV5-6 with TRBJ2-1; possible D gene TRBD2, 7 bases. From germline, CDR1 is SGHDT and CDR2 YYEEEE. Trimming took 7 bases from V and 7 from J, leaving 21 bases between them. The length of the CDR3 is 15 residues. The CDR3 DNA sequence: TGTGCCAGCTCGTACCGGGGGGCACACACGAATGAGCAGTTCTTC. Its protein is CASSYRGAHTNEQFF.

The chain uses TRBV4-3 and TRBJ2-6, with a weak D call TRBD1 (6 bases). CDR1 is LGHNA and CDR2 is YSLEER in the germline V gene. Trimming left V 8 bases short and J 0 bases short, with 8 bases between. There are 14 residues in the CDR3. CDR3 DNA: TGCGCCAGCTCAGGGGTCTCTGGGGCCAACGTCCTGACTTTC. It translates to CASSGVSGANVLTF.

The gene calls are TRBV14 and TRBJ2-5, with 8 bases identical to TRBD1. CDR1 and CDR2 (germline): SGHDN, FVKESK. V lost 1 base to trimming and J lost 4 bases; unmatched junction nucleotides: 8. The CDR3 contains 16 residues. The DNA of the CDR3 is TGTGCCAGCAGCCAAGCGCAGGGGGCGATGGCAGAGACCCAGTACTTC. It encodes CASSQAQGAMAETQYF.

V usage is TRBV5-1 and J usage is TRBJ2-5; 10 positions agree with TRBD1. The germline gives CDR1 SGHRS, CDR2 YFSETQ. Unmatched junction bases numbered 8, after V lost 6 bases and J lost 3 bases. This CDR3 has 15 residues. This chain's CDR3 is CASTLGGQGKETQYF. The CDR3, as DNA: TGCGCCAGCACCCTGGGGGGACAGGGGAAAGAGACCCAGTACTTC.